Reported below is one TCR beta chain. This sample was included in a study of OX40 agonist ivuxolimab in advanced cancers. Overall study context: Patients got intravenous ivuxolimab at 0.01 to 10 mg/kg every 2 weeks. One patient with hepatocellular carcinoma and two with cutaneous melanoma, three in all, had partial responses.

Profiled with immunoSEQ multiplex PCR; TCRdb holds only in-frame clones, not every one. Counted here are around 97,000 clones, roughly nine tenths occurring once; the ten biggest clones make up 5.5%. Per germline, CDR1 SGHKS and CDR2 YYEKEE (reference sequence). The ends were cut back, 2 bases at V and 2 bases at J, with 10 bases in the middle. The CDR3 contains 14 residues. This clonotype was sampled from an adult with an advanced solid tumor such as melanoma, head and neck, liver or kidney cancer. J is TRBJ1-1 and V is TRBV5-5; the D is unclear. The sequences come from CD4+ or CD8+ T cells sorted from blood, collected in a trial of the OX40 agonist ivuxolimab. The CDR3 DNA reads as TGTGCCAGCAGCTTATTGGAGTCCAACACTGAAGCTTTCTTT. It specifies CASSLLESNTEAFF.